The 3 T cell receptor beta chains given below trace back to one sample, sequenced in a study of human T cells and chemical hapten exposure. A single record per CDR3 protein comes from TCRdb applying MiXCR to the RACE reads. The sample holds about 380,000 distinct CDR3 sequences, more than 5% seen once. Time point meaning: patch test 2, 6 weeks after DPC sensitization. Noted treatment: therapeutic diphenylcyclopropenone sensitization with weekly scalp DPC. The starting material was whole blood, obtained in connection with sensitization to the hapten diphenylcyclopropenone (DPC). Receptors originate from a woman younger than 30 with alopecia areata. Some clones in this sample may be carry-over from other donors' samples.

This chain joins TRBV13 and TRBJ2-7; 7 bases map to TRBD1. The CDR3 contains 15 residues. The V segment lost 3 bases and the J segment 3 bases; nucleotides outside the gene matches: 8. The germline V gene has CDR1 PRHDT and CDR2 FYEKMQ (reference sequence). The CDR3 reads CASSLTGYPDYEQYF. For the CDR3, the DNA is TGTGCCAGCAGCTTGACAGGGTACCCGGACTACGAGCAGTACTTC.

Ten or more counts support this clonotype. This chain connects TRBV28 to TRBJ2-7; either TRBD1 or TRBD2 may fit D (5 bases each). This CDR3 is built from 15 residues. CDR1 and CDR2 (germline): MDHEN, SYDVKM. Trimming took 5 bases from V and 3 from J, leaving 17 bases between them. This chain's CDR3 is CASSPWDLSRYEQYF. The CDR3 nucleotides read TGTGCCAGCAGTCCCTGGGACCTTAGCCGCTACGAGCAGTACTTC.

The chain uses TRBV29-1 and TRBJ2-7; perhaps TRBD2 as D (6 bases). The V end lost 1 base, the J end lost 5 bases, and 15 bases lay between the germline ends. Germline V gene lookup returns CDR1 SQVTM and CDR2 ANQGSEA. CDR3 length: 14 residues. The CDR3 DNA follows: TGCAGCGTTGAAGGAGGGAGGATCCCTGACGAGCAGTACTTC. It yields the protein CSVEGGRIPDEQYF.